Listed below are T cell receptor beta chains from one sample, sequenced in a study of blood T cell repertoires in COVID-19. Clones were read by immunoSEQ multiplex PCR, and TCRdb kept only the in-frame ones, dropping some. The sample carries about 140,000 clones, more than 80% recorded once. Source material: peripheral blood. The origin of the receptors is a woman over 75 with acute or convalescent COVID-19. Each CDR3 is given with its conserved first and last residue. D genes are given only for firm matches. A clone size is listed for some rows: how often the clone was seen (once, few, many), or a class if it is expanded.

d_call: -; v_call: TRBV5-1; j_call: TRBJ1-4; clone_size: -; cdr3_aa: CASSLVGAEEKLFF; cdr3_nt: TGCGCCAGCAGCTTGGTGGGGGCTGAAGAAAAACTGTTTTTT
d_call: -; v_call: TRBV7-9; j_call: TRBJ1-1; clone_size: -; cdr3_aa: CASSLASSSEAFF; cdr3_nt: TGTGCCAGCAGCTTAGCATCGTCTTCTGAAGCTTTCTTT
d_call: -; v_call: TRBV9; j_call: TRBJ2-1; clone_size: once; cdr3_aa: CASSVEGRASYNEQFF; cdr3_nt: TGTGCCAGCAGCGTAGAAGGCAGGGCTTCCTACAATGAGCAGTTCTTC
d_call: TRBD1; v_call: TRBV4-2; j_call: TRBJ1-3; clone_size: -; cdr3_aa: CASSQDVRDRGLGNTIYF; cdr3_nt: TGTGCCAGCAGCCAAGATGTAAGGGACAGGGGGCTTGGAAACACCATATATTTT
d_call: -; v_call: TRBV5-4; j_call: TRBJ1-2; clone_size: -; cdr3_aa: CASSEDRPDYGYTF; cdr3_nt: TGTGCCAGCAGCGAAGACAGGCCCGACTATGGCTACACCTTC
d_call: TRBD2; v_call: TRBV13; j_call: TRBJ2-5; clone_size: -; cdr3_aa: CASSLTGGTRWGTQYF; cdr3_nt: TGTGCCAGCAGCTTAACGGGGGGAACCAGGTGGGGGACCCAGTACTTC
d_call: -; v_call: TRBV4-2; j_call: TRBJ2-2; clone_size: -; cdr3_aa: CASSRGQTNTGELFF; cdr3_nt: TGTGCCAGCAGCCGCGGACAGACGAACACCGGGGAGCTGTTTTTT
d_call: -; v_call: TRBV30; j_call: TRBJ1-5; clone_size: -; cdr3_aa: CAWSVDPRVPNQPQHF; cdr3_nt: TGTGCCTGGAGTGTAGACCCCAGGGTCCCTAATCAGCCCCAGCATTTT
d_call: TRBD2; v_call: TRBV5-6; j_call: TRBJ2-3; clone_size: -; cdr3_aa: CASSFDSGGTTDTQYF; cdr3_nt: TGTGCCAGCAGCTTCGATAGCGGGGGGACCACAGATACGCAGTATTTT
d_call: TRBD2; v_call: TRBV5-1; j_call: TRBJ2-1; clone_size: -; cdr3_aa: CASSLTSGSYNEQFF; cdr3_nt: TGCGCCAGCAGCTTGACTAGCGGGTCCTACAATGAGCAGTTCTTC
d_call: -; v_call: TRBV6-6; j_call: TRBJ1-6; clone_size: few; cdr3_aa: CASSYDGVVVGPLHF; cdr3_nt: TGTGCCAGCAGTTACGACGGGGTAGTAGTAGGACCCCTCCACTTT
d_call: TRBD1; v_call: TRBV6-1; j_call: TRBJ1-6; clone_size: -; cdr3_aa: CASSVYADREDNSPLHF; cdr3_nt: TGTGCCAGCAGTGTCTACGCGGACAGGGAGGATAATTCACCCCTCCACTTT
d_call: TRBD1; v_call: TRBV5-6; j_call: TRBJ1-6; clone_size: -; cdr3_aa: CASSLRDRGPSPLHF; cdr3_nt: TGTGCCAGCAGCTTGCGGGACAGGGGGCCGTCACCCCTCCACTTT
d_call: -; v_call: TRBV27; j_call: TRBJ2-1; clone_size: -; cdr3_aa: CASTDGNYNEQFF; cdr3_nt: TGTGCCAGCACTGACGGGAACTACAATGAGCAGTTCTTC
d_call: TRBD1; v_call: TRBV24-1; j_call: TRBJ2-1; clone_size: -; cdr3_aa: CATSDPLITGGSYNEQFF; cdr3_nt: TGTGCCACCAGTGATCCCTTAATTACAGGGGGCTCCTACAATGAGCAGTTCTTC
d_call: TRBD1; v_call: TRBV18; j_call: TRBJ1-2; clone_size: -; cdr3_aa: CASSRTGALDGYTF; cdr3_nt: TGTGCCAGCTCACGGACAGGGGCCCTAGATGGCTACACCTTC
d_call: -; v_call: TRBV5-1; j_call: TRBJ2-5; clone_size: -; cdr3_aa: CASCREFGGETQYF; cdr3_nt: TGCGCCAGCTGCCGGGAGTTTGGGGGAGAGACCCAGTACTTC
d_call: -; v_call: TRBV24-1; j_call: TRBJ1-2; clone_size: few; cdr3_aa: CATSAGYGYTF; cdr3_nt: TGTGCCACCAGTGCCGGCTATGGCTACACCTTC
d_call: -; v_call: TRBV12-3/TRBV12-4; j_call: TRBJ1-2; clone_size: -; cdr3_aa: CASSFRRGYGYTF; cdr3_nt: TGTGCCAGCAGTTTTCGGCGAGGGTATGGCTACACCTTC
d_call: -; v_call: TRBV5-1; j_call: TRBJ1-3; clone_size: -; cdr3_aa: CASSLQGGGNTIYF; cdr3_nt: TGCGCCAGCAGCCTACAGGGTGGCGGAAACACCATATATTTT
d_call: -; v_call: TRBV19; j_call: TRBJ2-3; clone_size: -; cdr3_aa: CASSIGGRGSTDTQYF; cdr3_nt: TGTGCCAGTAGTATAGGTGGCAGGGGTAGCACAGATACGCAGTATTTT
d_call: TRBD2; v_call: TRBV3-1/TRBV3-2; j_call: TRBJ2-1; clone_size: -; cdr3_aa: CASSHAGVYEQFF; cdr3_nt: TGTGCCAGCAGCCACGCGGGGGTCTATGAGCAGTTCTTC
d_call: TRBD1; v_call: TRBV5-1; j_call: TRBJ1-5; clone_size: -; cdr3_aa: CASSLDRGGQPQHF; cdr3_nt: TGCGCCAGCAGCTTGGACAGGGGCGGTCAGCCCCAGCATTTT
d_call: -; v_call: TRBV7-2; j_call: TRBJ1-2; clone_size: -; cdr3_aa: CASSFAGHGYTF; cdr3_nt: TGTGCCAGCAGCTTCGCCGGTCATGGCTACACCTTC
d_call: -; v_call: TRBV3-1/TRBV3-2; j_call: TRBJ2-2; clone_size: -; cdr3_aa: CASSLSAGELFF; cdr3_nt: TGTGCCAGCAGCCTGTCCGCCGGGGAGCTGTTTTTT
d_call: -; v_call: TRBV19; j_call: TRBJ1-2; clone_size: -; cdr3_aa: CASSTTGLQYYGYTF; cdr3_nt: TGTGCCAGTAGTACGACAGGACTCCAGTACTATGGCTACACCTTC
d_call: -; v_call: TRBV5-1; j_call: TRBJ2-2; clone_size: -; cdr3_aa: CASSLVLAGELFF; cdr3_nt: TGCGCCAGCAGCTTGGTGTTAGCCGGGGAGCTGTTTTTT
d_call: -; v_call: TRBV11-3; j_call: TRBJ2-3; clone_size: -; cdr3_aa: CASSLFAGPGDTQYF; cdr3_nt: TGTGCCAGCAGCTTATTCGCAGGACCAGGGGATACGCAGTATTTT
d_call: TRBD1; v_call: TRBV24-1; j_call: TRBJ2-7; clone_size: once; cdr3_aa: CATTGHGTGPCEQYF; cdr3_nt: TGTGCCACCACCGGTCACGGGACAGGGCCGTGCGAGCAGTACTTC
d_call: TRBD1; v_call: TRBV6-5; j_call: TRBJ2-7; clone_size: -; cdr3_aa: CASTLGQGRYEQYF; cdr3_nt: TGTGCCAGCACCCTAGGACAGGGTCGCTACGAGCAGTACTTC
d_call: -; v_call: TRBV6-1; j_call: TRBJ2-3; clone_size: -; cdr3_aa: CASSDGRGTTDTQYF; cdr3_nt: TGTGCCAGCAGTGATGGAAGGGGAACCACAGATACGCAGTATTTT
d_call: TRBD1; v_call: TRBV5-4; j_call: TRBJ1-5; clone_size: -; cdr3_aa: CASSQGGTNQPQHF; cdr3_nt: TGTGCCAGCAGCCAGGGGGGCACCAATCAGCCCCAGCATTTT
d_call: -; v_call: TRBV18; j_call: TRBJ1-1; clone_size: -; cdr3_aa: CASSPLGRGMNTEAFF; cdr3_nt: TGTGCCAGCTCACCGCTGGGCCGGGGGATGAACACTGAAGCTTTCTTT
d_call: TRBD1; v_call: TRBV11-1; j_call: TRBJ2-3; clone_size: -; cdr3_aa: CASEDRGASDTQYF; cdr3_nt: TGTGCCAGCGAGGACAGGGGAGCATCGGATACGCAGTATTTT
d_call: -; v_call: TRBV2; j_call: TRBJ2-2; clone_size: -; cdr3_aa: CASSEAIRTTGELFF; cdr3_nt: TGTGCCAGCAGTGAGGCAATCCGGACTACCGGGGAGCTGTTTTTT
d_call: -; v_call: TRBV15; j_call: TRBJ1-4; clone_size: -; cdr3_aa: CATSRGRSGEKLFF; cdr3_nt: TGTGCCACCAGCAGAGGACGATCGGGTGAAAAACTGTTTTTT
d_call: TRBD2; v_call: TRBV5-1; j_call: TRBJ2-3; clone_size: -; cdr3_aa: CASSLGLAGGVDTQYF; cdr3_nt: TGCGCCAGCAGTTTAGGACTAGCGGGGGGGGTCGATACGCAGTATTTT
d_call: -; v_call: TRBV6-1; j_call: TRBJ1-2; clone_size: -; cdr3_aa: CASSEGPLTGYGYTF; cdr3_nt: TGTGCCAGCAGTGAAGGCCCACTCACAGGGTATGGCTACACCTTC
d_call: -; v_call: TRBV3-1/TRBV3-2; j_call: TRBJ1-1; clone_size: -; cdr3_aa: CASSHRTVNTEAFF; cdr3_nt: TGTGCCAGCAGCCACCGGACAGTTAACACTGAAGCTTTCTTT
d_call: TRBD1; v_call: TRBV2; j_call: TRBJ2-2; clone_size: -; cdr3_aa: CASTRDRGYPNTGELFF; cdr3_nt: TGTGCCAGCACCCGGGACAGGGGATACCCGAACACCGGGGAGCTGTTTTTT
d_call: TRBD1; v_call: TRBV5-6; j_call: TRBJ2-5; clone_size: -; cdr3_aa: CASSLAETGAGQETQYF; cdr3_nt: TGTGCCAGCAGCTTGGCCGAGACAGGGGCCGGCCAAGAGACCCAGTACTTC
d_call: -; v_call: TRBV3-1/TRBV3-2; j_call: TRBJ1-4; clone_size: -; cdr3_aa: CASSPWGHLNEKLFF; cdr3_nt: TGTGCCAGCAGCCCCTGGGGACACCTGAATGAAAAACTGTTTTTT
d_call: -; v_call: TRBV28; j_call: TRBJ2-7; clone_size: -; cdr3_aa: CASIKSSYEQYF; cdr3_nt: TGTGCCAGCATTAAGAGCTCCTACGAGCAGTACTTC
d_call: TRBD1; v_call: TRBV29-1; j_call: TRBJ1-2; clone_size: -; cdr3_aa: CSVEDRQGATDGYTF; cdr3_nt: TGCAGCGTTGAAGATCGCCAGGGGGCGACGGACGGCTACACCTTC
d_call: -; v_call: TRBV12-5; j_call: TRBJ1-2; clone_size: few; cdr3_aa: CASGSPPALGYTF; cdr3_nt: TGTGCTAGTGGTTCGCCCCCCGCACTGGGCTACACCTTC
d_call: TRBD1; v_call: TRBV28; j_call: TRBJ1-2; clone_size: -; cdr3_aa: CASHQGANYGYTF; cdr3_nt: TGTGCCAGCCACCAGGGGGCCAACTATGGCTACACCTTC
d_call: TRBD1; v_call: TRBV3-1/TRBV3-2; j_call: TRBJ2-4; clone_size: -; cdr3_aa: CASSRSGTGKYF; cdr3_nt: TGTGCCAGCAGCCGATCCGGGACAGGGAAGTACTTC
d_call: TRBD1; v_call: TRBV5-1; j_call: TRBJ2-7; clone_size: -; cdr3_aa: CASSFEQGKNEQYF; cdr3_nt: TGCGCCAGCAGCTTCGAACAGGGGAAAAACGAGCAGTACTTC